A selection of T cell receptor beta chains follows, all from one sample in a study of Graves' ophthalmopathy and Graves' hyperthyroidism. One entry per CDR3 protein results from TCRdb running MiXCR on the multiplex PCR reads. Among approximately 700,000 distinct CDR3 sequences, about two fifths were seen once, and the ten largest hold more than 3%. Sequences were obtained from peripheral blood. The receptors derive from an adult man with Graves' ophthalmopathy. The CDR3 runs from the conserved cysteine through the conserved F or W.

J	V	CDR3
TRBJ2-7	TRBV19	CATAAADPYEQYF
TRBJ2-5	TRBV4-3	CASSHRDRGMETQYF
TRBJ2-2	TRBV19	CASSPGLAGNTGELFF
TRBJ1-1	TRBV11-2	CASSLGRGARDTGAFF
TRBJ1-1	TRBV29-1	CSALGESREAFF
TRBJ1-2	TRBV2	CASSLKGLGYGYTF
TRBJ2-5	TRBV11-2	CASSPSPAPQETQYF
TRBJ2-7	TRBV7-9	CASSLSGGLAYEQYF
TRBJ2-7	TRBV7-2	CASSSLGSADEQYF
TRBJ2-3	TRBV9	CASSAPSATDTQYF
TRBJ2-7	TRBV7-3	CASSPSGVSYEQYF
TRBJ1-3	TRBV2	CASSPLAGNTIYF
TRBJ1-1	TRBV20-1	CSASSPPGGTEAFF
TRBJ2-6	TRBV10-3	CASSRLAGHDNSGANVLTF
TRBJ1-2	TRBV12-5	CASGQGFNYGYTF
TRBJ1-1	TRBV6-1	CASSRRENTEAFF
TRBJ1-2	TRBV9	CASSGDRVGYTF
TRBJ1-1	TRBV10-3	CAISGDSPNTEAFF
TRBJ2-5	TRBV7-9	CASSPGLAGVQANQETQYF
TRBJ1-6	TRBV7-9	CASSPGQGYSPLHF
TRBJ2-7	TRBV5-6	CASSWGGITGYEQYF
TRBJ2-5	TRBV20-1	CSATKRGHSQETQYF
TRBJ1-1	TRBV4-2	CASSQALTELWAFF
TRBJ1-6	TRBV29-1	CSVEGGTPPVRYSPLHF
TRBJ1-1	TRBV2	CASSEPGQGAETEAFF
TRBJ1-2	TRBV25-1	CASSEMHRGRGYTF
TRBJ1-2	TRBV29-1	CSVLDGYTF
TRBJ1-4	TRBV25-1	CASSEDRGPEKLFF
TRBJ1-1	TRBV9	CASSRPNTEAFF
TRBJ1-2	TRBV5-5	CASSDTGGEYGYTF
TRBJ1-2	TRBV5-8	CASSLLTDVWAYGYTF
TRBJ1-2	TRBV6-6	CAISYGGDGYTF
TRBJ2-5	TRBV12-3/TRBV12-4	CASSFYAGEGETQYF
TRBJ1-5	TRBV10-3	CASSSLSAYSNQPQHF
TRBJ2-3	TRBV20-1	CSATRATSTDTQYF
TRBJ1-3	TRBV3-1	CASRRDSGNTIYF
TRBJ2-7	TRBV11-2	CASTLRIGEQYF
TRBJ2-7	TRBV5-6	CASSWRTGEQYF
TRBJ1-2	TRBV25-1	CASSEWSRSYGYTF
TRBJ2-3	TRBV7-9	CASSYPPGQVTDTQYF